Below, 24 T cell receptor beta chains from the same sample are listed, as sequenced in a study of blood T cell repertoires in COVID-19. Clones were sequenced by immunoSEQ multiplex PCR, and TCRdb holds only the in-frame ones, with some missing. The sample carries fewer than 35,000 clones, 75% to 90% recorded once. Sequences were obtained from peripheral blood. These receptors came from a man between 45 and 60 years old with active or convalescent COVID-19.

The chain couples TRBV7-3 to TRBJ1-2; 7 bases align to TRBD1. CDR1 and CDR2 from the germline V gene are SGHTA and FQGTGA. The CDR3 runs to 15 residues. The junction had 8 bases not matched to a gene; V was cut back by 1 base and J by 6 bases. CDR3: CASSLRPWTGDGYTF. In DNA form, the CDR3 reads TGTGCCAGCAGCTTAAGGCCCTGGACAGGAGATGGCTACACCTTC.

The V and J genes are TRBV10-3 and TRBJ2-3, with 12 nucleotides matching TRBD2. The CDR3 is 18 amino acids. Germline CDR1 and CDR2: ENHRY and SYGVKD. V was clipped by 4 bases and J by 0 bases; unmatched bases: 8. CDR3 DNA sequence: TGTGCCATCAGTGGCCTAGCGGGAGGGGTCTCGAGCACAGATACGCAGTATTTT. Protein: CAISGLAGGVSSTDTQYF.

The CDR3 loop is CASSPTGSSYNEQFF. CDR3 bases: TGTGCCAGCAGTCCGACTGGCAGCTCCTACAATGAGCAGTTCTTC. The chain employs TRBV6-4 and TRBJ2-1, with D hard to call. This CDR3 comprises 15 residues. V dropped 5 bases and J dropped 0 bases, with 11 bases sitting between them. Germline CDR1 and CDR2: MRHNA and SNTAGT.

The rearrangement uses TRBV4-3 and TRBJ1-5; no clear D. V was trimmed by 0 bases and J by 4 bases, leaving 10 bases between them. CDR3 length: 15 residues. CDR1 and CDR2 (germline): LGHNA, YSLEER. CDR3 sequence (DNA): TGCGCCAGCAGCCAAGAATTGGTAGCAAATCAGCCCCAGCATTTT. Translated, it gives CASSQELVANQPQHF.

V and J are TRBV2 and TRBJ1-1; a possible D gene is TRBD1 (6 bases). The CDR3 has 13 amino acids. Per the germline V gene, CDR1 is SNHLY and CDR2 is FYNNEI. Trimming removed 7 bases at V and 1 base at J, with 10 bases between. The CDR3 is CASMTDRNTEAFF. The CDR3 coding sequence is TGTGCCAGCATGACGGACAGGAACACTGAAGCTTTCTTT.

The genes are TRBV18 and TRBJ2-1; 10 bases align to TRBD2. V lost 1 base and J lost 8; bases outside the gene matches: 8. Germline CDR1 KGHSH, CDR2 LQKENI. This CDR3 is 16 amino acids long. The CDR3 DNA is TGTGCCAGCTCACCACTGGTAGCGGGAGGATTAGATGAGCAGTTCTTC. Translating it yields CASSPLVAGGLDEQFF.

This clone was seen once. Germline is not matched at one junction end, which may reflect a read error. J is TRBJ2-2 and V is TRBV18; 7 bases are shared with TRBD1. Germline loops: CDR1 KGHSH, CDR2 LQKENI. The CDR3 totals 15 residues. The CDR3 is CASSPQGTNTGELFF. The DNA of the CDR3 is TGTGCCAGCTCTCCACAGGGGACGAACACCGGGGAGCTGTTTTTT.

The chain is built from TRBV6-5 and TRBJ2-7; 9 bases align to TRBD1. V dropped 2 bases and J dropped 3; count of bases not matched to a gene: 8. The CDR3 totals 16 residues. Per germline, CDR1 MNHEY and CDR2 SVGAGI. Written as DNA, the CDR3 is TGTGCCAGCAGTTACGGTTGGGACAGGGCTTACTACGAGCAGTACTTC. Protein sequence: CASSYGWDRAYYEQYF.

This chain uses TRBV11-2 with TRBJ2-3, with TRBD2 matching over 7 bases. The germline V gene encodes CDR1 SGHAT and CDR2 FQNNGV. The CDR3 is 16 residues long. Unmatched junction bases numbered 10, after V lost 5 bases and J lost 2 bases. The DNA for the CDR3 is TGTGCCAGCAGCCCCGAGAGCGGGATCTACACAGATACGCAGTATTTT. It is translated as CASSPESGIYTDTQYF.

This rearrangement joins TRBV9 to TRBJ2-1; tentatively, D is TRBD2 (5 bases). The CDR3 loop spans 14 amino acids. Trimming removed 4 bases at V and 6 bases at J, with 14 bases between. CDR1 and CDR2 from the germline V gene are SGDLS and YYNGEE. CDR3 region: CASSTLRAANEQFF. The CDR3 nucleotides are TGTGCCAGCAGCACCCTACGAGCGGCCAATGAGCAGTTCTTC.

This chain connects TRBV9 to TRBJ2-3, with 8 bases that match TRBD1. V gave up 3 bases and J gave up 4 bases; unmatched junction bases: 4. The CDR3 totals 14 residues. Germline lookup yields CDR1 SGDLS and CDR2 YYNGEE. In DNA, the CDR3 is TGTGCCAGCAGCGCAGGACAGGGCTCAGATACGCAGTATTTT. Its translation is CASSAGQGSDTQYF.

This chain connects TRBV14 to TRBJ2-7, with 9 bases matching TRBD2. The V gene end was trimmed by 4 bases and the J gene end by 4 bases; junction bases not matched to a gene: 5. The CDR3 is 14 amino acids. Germline CDR1 and CDR2: SGHDN and FVKESK. CDR3 residues: CASSRAGGRYEQYF. CDR3 DNA sequence: TGTGCCAGCAGCCGAGCGGGGGGCAGGTACGAGCAGTACTTC.

This clone was seen once. The chain links TRBV28 to TRBJ2-2; D is perhaps TRBD2 (8 bases). The CDR3 loop spans 17 amino acids. Deletions cut 2 bases from V and 4 bases from J, with 17 bases between. The germline V gene has CDR1 MDHEN and CDR2 SYDVKM. This CDR3 reads CASSLAGGLAGTGELFF. In DNA form, the CDR3 reads TGTGCCAGCAGTTTAGCAGGGGGGCTAGCGGGCACCGGGGAGCTGTTTTTT.

V gene TRBV29-1 combines with J gene TRBJ2-1, with 13 positions matching TRBD2. The germline V gene has CDR1 SQVTM and CDR2 ANQGSEA. The CDR3 sequence is 18 residues long. V lost 3 bases to trimming and J lost 0 bases; unmatched junction nucleotides: 8. Here the CDR3 DNA reads TGCAGCGTTGAGACTAGCGGGAGGAAGGGCAGCTCCTACAATGAGCAGTTCTTC. Its translation is CSVETSGRKGSSYNEQFF.

The rearrangement links TRBV15 to TRBJ2-3; 8 positions match TRBD1. CDR3 length: 16 residues. CDR1 is LNHNV, CDR2 YYDKDF, per germline (reference sequence). Unmatched junction bases numbered 7, after V lost 1 base and J lost 4 bases. The CDR3 protein is CATSRAVGQGSDTQYF. The CDR3 region has the DNA TGTGCCACCAGCAGAGCCGTAGGACAGGGCTCAGATACGCAGTATTTT. Together with reference TRBV15 and TRBJ2-3, the CDR3 gives the full variable domain: DAMVIQNPRYQVTQFGKPVTLSCSQTLNHNVMYWYQQKSSQAPKLLFHYYDKDFNNEADTPDNFQSRRPNTSFCFLDIRSPGLGDTAMYLCATSRAVGQGSDTQYFGPGTRLTVL.

The J gene is TRBJ2-5, the V gene TRBV5-1; D is perhaps TRBD2 (6 bases). The CDR3 runs to 15 residues. CDR1 is SGHRS, CDR2 YFSETQ, per germline. V lost 1 base and J 0 bases, leaving 10 bases between the germline ends. CDR3: CASSLSGEHQETQYF. The DNA for the CDR3 is TGCGCCAGCAGCTTGTCGGGGGAGCACCAAGAGACCCAGTACTTC.

The chain recombines TRBV5-4 with TRBJ2-2, with 8 positions matching TRBD1. Germline CDR1 is SGHNT and CDR2 is YYREEE (reference sequence). This CDR3 has 18 residues. The V and J ends lost 5 bases and 2 bases, in that order; junction bases with no gene match: 14. The CDR3 protein is CASSPTLQGVRNTGELFF. CDR3 in DNA: TGTGCCAGCAGTCCTACATTACAGGGGGTGAGAAACACCGGGGAGCTGTTTTTT.

The V call is TRBV14, the J call TRBJ2-5; D is ambiguous. The CDR3 length is 13 residues. Germline CDR1 and CDR2: SGHDN and FVKESK. Trimming cost V 0 bases and J 5 bases, with 7 bases left between them. The CDR3 protein is CASSQDNSETQYF. The CDR3 DNA follows: TGTGCCAGCAGCCAAGATAATAGTGAGACCCAGTACTTC.

This chain links TRBV5-5 with TRBJ1-3, with TRBD1 matching over 7 bases. Per germline, CDR1 SGHKS and CDR2 YYEKEE (reference sequence). The CDR3 runs 14 residues. J lost 4 bases, V lost 3 bases, and 4 bases had no gene match. Here the CDR3 DNA reads TGTGCCAGCAGCTCACCGGGACAGGGAAACACCATATATTTT. Its protein product is CASSSPGQGNTIYF.

The V gene is TRBV18, the J gene TRBJ1-6; the match to TRBD1 covers 9 bases. The CDR3 has 13 amino acids. Germline lookup yields CDR1 KGHSH and CDR2 LQKENI. V trimming: 6 bases; J trimming: 10 bases; junction bases outside the gene matches: 4. The CDR3 spells CASSRDRDSPLHF. CDR3 in DNA: TGTGCCAGCTCGAGGGACAGGGACTCACCCCTCCACTTT.

V is TRBV5-1 and J is TRBJ2-2; 7 positions match TRBD2. The CDR3 runs 18 residues. V dropped 1 base and J dropped 0; count of bases not matched to a gene: 9. Germline CDR1 is SGHRS and CDR2 is YFSETQ. The CDR3 reads CASSLSLTSETNTGELFF. CDR3 bases: TGCGCCAGCAGCTTGTCCCTTACTAGCGAGACGAACACCGGGGAGCTGTTTTTT.

The gene calls are TRBV16 and TRBJ1-2, with D tentatively TRBD1 (6 bases). The germline V gene encodes CDR1 KGHSY and CDR2 FQNENV. V gave up 0 bases and J gave up 4 bases, with 9 bases separating them. The CDR3 has 14 amino acids. CDR3 sequence reads: CASSQSVDSYGYTF. CDR3 coding DNA: TGTGCCAGCAGCCAATCTGTGGACAGCTATGGCTACACCTTC.

J is TRBJ2-1 and V is TRBV7-3; 8 positions match TRBD2. This CDR3 region has 15 residues. The J segment lost 5 bases and the V segment lost 5 bases, leaving 8 bases of the junction unmatched. CDR1 SGHTA and CDR2 FQGTGA come from the germline V gene. The CDR3 coding sequence is TGTGCCAGCAGCCAAAGGGGCGGGGGGAACAATGAGCAGTTCTTC. It yields the protein CASSQRGGGNNEQFF. Full variable domain (outside the CDR3, taken from reference TRBV7-3 and TRBJ2-1): GAGVSQTPSNKVTEKGKYVELRCDPISGHTALYWYRQSLGQGPEFLIYFQGTGAADDSGLPNDRFFAVRPEGSVSTLKIQRTERGDSAVYLCASSQRGGGNNEQFFGPGTRLTVL.

The V and J genes are TRBV11-2 and TRBJ2-7; 8 positions agree with TRBD2. This CDR3 is built from 15 residues. The J segment lost 4 bases and the V segment lost 1 base, leaving 6 bases of the junction unmatched. The germline V gene encodes CDR1 SGHAT and CDR2 FQNNGV. In DNA form, the CDR3 reads TGTGCCAGCAGCTTAGCTTACGGGAGGGCTTACGAGCAGTACTTC. This encodes CASSLAYGRAYEQYF.